The clone carrying this T cell receptor (beta chain) has only one observation. Its matching antigen is unknown. The sample comes from a study of breast tumors, draining lymph nodes, adjacent tissues. The V gene's germline CDR1 is LNHDA and CDR2 SQIVND (reference sequence). The ends lost 7 bases at V and 4 bases at J; junction bases unmatched: 13. The CDR3 has 17 residues. Notes on the study in general: Tumor T cell lymph node origin was a supported hypothesis, not proven. Compared with lymph nodes, tumors were less diverse; compared with nontumor tissue, more. The data were judged consistent with most tumor T cells coming from lymph node and expanding in tumor. Luminal-like breast cancer showed significantly higher tumor–nontumor repertoire similarity than basal-like.

The lymph nodes were axillary draining lymph nodes from breast cancer patients. A single record per CDR3 protein comes from TCRdb applying MiXCR to the multiplex PCR reads. The sample records approximately 230,000 distinct CDR3 sequences, 34% being singletons. This sequence was found in a female donor with breast cancer. Some clones in this sample may be carry-over from other donors' samples. The sample comprised axillary lymph node tissue. The gene calls are TRBV19 and TRBJ1-4, with 9 bases lining up with TRBD1. CDR3: CASNSPGTGRNNEKLFF. In nucleotides, the CDR3 is TGTGCCAGTAATAGCCCCGGGACAGGGAGGAATAATGAAAAACTGTTTTTT. Filled out from reference TRBV19 and TRBJ1-4, the complete variable domain reads DGGITQSPKYLFRKEGQNVTLSCEQNLNHDAMYWYRQDPGQGLRLIYYSQIVNDFQKGDIAEGYSVSREKKESFPLTVTSAQKNPTAFYLCASNSPGTGRNNEKLFFGSGTQLSVL.